The T cell receptor (beta chain) described here comes from a study of CD8+ T cells in alopecia areata. For the study at large: Once tofacitinib had been taken for 6 to 18 months, 6 months off drug followed. Whole-study results and caveats: Higher clonality was seen in lesional scalp than in normal scalp, especially in alopecia totalis/universalis. Patients shared TCRs less clearly than mice did, possibly for HLA-related reasons.

In its sample, this clone was seen a few times. Its antigen is undetermined. The germline V gene encodes CDR1 MGHRA and CDR2 YSYEKL. This CDR3 has 16 amino acids. The ends were cut back, 3 bases at V and 1 base at J, with 15 bases in the middle. Isolated RNA was reverse transcribed into cDNA used as the sequencing template. TCRdb's copy holds only in-frame clones and misses some; the assay was immunoSEQ multiplex PCR. The table lists about 150,000 clones, over 80% of them singletons. The source of this sequence is a human donor with alopecia areata. J is TRBJ1-1 and V is TRBV4-1; maybe TRBD1 (5 bases). The sequencing here drew on CD8+ T cells sorted from blood, taken at week 0. CDR3 nucleotide sequence: TGCGCCAGCAGCCATGAGAGGGACGGACCGAACACTGAAGCTTTCTTT. This gives the protein CASSHERDGPNTEAFF.